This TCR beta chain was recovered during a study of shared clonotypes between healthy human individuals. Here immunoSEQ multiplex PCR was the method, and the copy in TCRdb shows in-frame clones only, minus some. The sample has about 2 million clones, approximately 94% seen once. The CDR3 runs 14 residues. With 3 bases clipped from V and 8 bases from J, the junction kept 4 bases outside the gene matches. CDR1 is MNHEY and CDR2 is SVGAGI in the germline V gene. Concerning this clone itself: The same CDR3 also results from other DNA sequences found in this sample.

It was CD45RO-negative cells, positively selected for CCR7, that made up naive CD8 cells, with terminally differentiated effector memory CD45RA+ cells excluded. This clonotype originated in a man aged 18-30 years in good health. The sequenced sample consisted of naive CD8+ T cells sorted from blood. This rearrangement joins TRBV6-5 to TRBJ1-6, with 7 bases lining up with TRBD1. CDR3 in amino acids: CASSYAGGDSPLHF. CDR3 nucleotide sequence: TGTGCCAGCAGTTATGCAGGGGGAGATTCACCCCTCCACTTT.